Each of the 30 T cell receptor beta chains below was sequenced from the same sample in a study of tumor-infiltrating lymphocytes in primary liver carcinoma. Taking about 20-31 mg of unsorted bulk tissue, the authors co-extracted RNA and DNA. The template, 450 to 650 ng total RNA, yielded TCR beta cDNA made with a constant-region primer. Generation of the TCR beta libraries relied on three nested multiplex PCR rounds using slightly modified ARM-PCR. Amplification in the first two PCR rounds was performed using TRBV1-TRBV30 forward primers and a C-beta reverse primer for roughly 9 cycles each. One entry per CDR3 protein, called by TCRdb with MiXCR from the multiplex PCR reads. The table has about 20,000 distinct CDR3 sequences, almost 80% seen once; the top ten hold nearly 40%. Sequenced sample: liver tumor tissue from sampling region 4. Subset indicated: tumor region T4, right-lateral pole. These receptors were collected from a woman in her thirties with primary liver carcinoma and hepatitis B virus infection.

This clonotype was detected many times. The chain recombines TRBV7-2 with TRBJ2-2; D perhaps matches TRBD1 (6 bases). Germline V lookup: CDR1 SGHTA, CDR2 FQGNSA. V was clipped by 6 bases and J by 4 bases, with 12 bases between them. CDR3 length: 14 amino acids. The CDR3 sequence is CASRRDIITGELFF. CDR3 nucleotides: TGTGCCAGCAGACGGGACATCATCACCGGGGAGCTGTTTTTT.

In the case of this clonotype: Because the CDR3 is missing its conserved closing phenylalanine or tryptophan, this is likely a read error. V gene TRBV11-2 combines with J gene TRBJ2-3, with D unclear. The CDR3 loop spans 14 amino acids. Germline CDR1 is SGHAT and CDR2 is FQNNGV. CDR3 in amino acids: CANSTQTHTDTQYV. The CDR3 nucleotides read TGTGCCAACAGCACACAAACTCACACAGATACGCAGTATGTT.

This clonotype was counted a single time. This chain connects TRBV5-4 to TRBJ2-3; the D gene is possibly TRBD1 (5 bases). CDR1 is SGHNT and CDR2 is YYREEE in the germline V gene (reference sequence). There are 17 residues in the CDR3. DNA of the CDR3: TGTGGTAGCAGCGTAGACGGACACCCTCCACGCACAGATACGCAGTATTTT. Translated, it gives CGSSVDGHPPRTDTQYF.

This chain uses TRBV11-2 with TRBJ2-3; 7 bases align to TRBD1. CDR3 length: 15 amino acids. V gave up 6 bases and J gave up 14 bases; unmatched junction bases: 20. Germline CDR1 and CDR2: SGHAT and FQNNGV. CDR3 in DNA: TGTGCCAGCAGACTATCGGGACAGTTCACAGATACACGGTATTTT. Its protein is CASRLSGQFTDTRYF. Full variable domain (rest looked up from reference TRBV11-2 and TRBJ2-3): EAGVAQSPRYKIIEKRQSVAFWCNPISGHATLYWYQQILGQGPKLLIQFQNNGVVDDSQLPKDRFSAERLKGVDSTLKIQPAKLEDSAVYLCASRLSGQFTDTRYFGPGTRLTVL.

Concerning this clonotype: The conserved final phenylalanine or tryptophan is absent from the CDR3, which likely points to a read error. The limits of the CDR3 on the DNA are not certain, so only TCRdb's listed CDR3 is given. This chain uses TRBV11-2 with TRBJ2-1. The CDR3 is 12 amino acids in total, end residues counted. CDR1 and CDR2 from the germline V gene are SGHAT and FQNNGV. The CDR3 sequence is CASSFLNGEHFS.

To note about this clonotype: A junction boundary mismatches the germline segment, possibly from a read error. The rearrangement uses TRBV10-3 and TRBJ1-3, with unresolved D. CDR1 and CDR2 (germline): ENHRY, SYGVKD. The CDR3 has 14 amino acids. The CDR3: CAISESVSRNTLYF. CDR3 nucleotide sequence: TGTGCCATCAGTGAGTCAGTTTCTAGGAACACCTTATATTTT.

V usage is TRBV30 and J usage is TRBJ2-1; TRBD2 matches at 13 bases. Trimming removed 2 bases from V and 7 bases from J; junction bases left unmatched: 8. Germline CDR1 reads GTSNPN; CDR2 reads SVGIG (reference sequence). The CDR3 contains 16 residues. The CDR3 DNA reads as TGTGCCTGGAGTCGAGGGTGGACTAGCGGGAGAAATGAGCAGTTCTTC. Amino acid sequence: CAWSRGWTSGRNEQFF.

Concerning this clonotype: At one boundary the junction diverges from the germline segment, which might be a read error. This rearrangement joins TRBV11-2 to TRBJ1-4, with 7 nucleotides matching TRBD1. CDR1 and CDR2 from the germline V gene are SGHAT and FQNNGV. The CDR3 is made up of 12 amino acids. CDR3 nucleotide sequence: TGTGCCAGCAGCCCCAGGGGGGGAAAACTTTATTTT. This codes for CASSPRGGKLYF. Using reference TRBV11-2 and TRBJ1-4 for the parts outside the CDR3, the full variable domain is EAGVAQSPRYKIIEKRQSVAFWCNPISGHATLYWYQQILGQGPKLLIQFQNNGVVDDSQLPKDRFSAERLKGVDSTLKIQPAKLEDSAVYLCASSPRGGKLYFGSGTQLSVL.

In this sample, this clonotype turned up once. The CDR3 sequence: CASISTGEELFF. CDR3 DNA: TGTGCCAGCATCTCAACAGGCGAGGAGCTGTTTTTT. The chain couples TRBV7-9 to TRBJ2-2, with D tentatively TRBD1 (5 bases). Trimming removed 7 bases from V and 10 bases from J, with 13 bases in between. Germline loops: CDR1 SEHNR, CDR2 FQNEAQ (reference sequence). The CDR3 consists of 12 residues.

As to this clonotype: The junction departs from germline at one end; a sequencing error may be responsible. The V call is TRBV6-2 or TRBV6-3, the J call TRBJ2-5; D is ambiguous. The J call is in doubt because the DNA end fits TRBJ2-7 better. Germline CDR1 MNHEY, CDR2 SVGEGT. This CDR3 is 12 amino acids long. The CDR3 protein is CAISYAQYEQYF. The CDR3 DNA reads TGTGCCATCAGTTACGCTCAATACGAGCAGTACTTC.

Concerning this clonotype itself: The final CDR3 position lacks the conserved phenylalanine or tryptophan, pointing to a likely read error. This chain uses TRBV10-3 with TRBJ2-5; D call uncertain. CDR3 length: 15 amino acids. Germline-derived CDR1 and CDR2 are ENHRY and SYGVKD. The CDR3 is CDISESATGQETQYI. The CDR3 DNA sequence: TGTGACATCAGTGAGTCGGCTACCGGACAAGAGACCCAGTACATC.

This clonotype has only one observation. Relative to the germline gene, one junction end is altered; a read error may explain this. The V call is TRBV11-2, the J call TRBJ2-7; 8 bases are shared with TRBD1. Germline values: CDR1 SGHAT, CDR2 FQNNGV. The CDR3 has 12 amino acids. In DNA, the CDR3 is TGTGCCAGCAGCCTGGCCCGGGACAGGCAGAACTTC. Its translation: CASSLARDRQNF.

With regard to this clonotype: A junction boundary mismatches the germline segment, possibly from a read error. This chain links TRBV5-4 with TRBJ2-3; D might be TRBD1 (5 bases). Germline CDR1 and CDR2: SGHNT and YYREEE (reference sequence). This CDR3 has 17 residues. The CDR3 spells CTSSVYGHPPPTGTQYF. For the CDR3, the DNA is TGTACCAGCAGCGTATACGGACACCCTCCACCCACAGGTACGCAGTATTTC.

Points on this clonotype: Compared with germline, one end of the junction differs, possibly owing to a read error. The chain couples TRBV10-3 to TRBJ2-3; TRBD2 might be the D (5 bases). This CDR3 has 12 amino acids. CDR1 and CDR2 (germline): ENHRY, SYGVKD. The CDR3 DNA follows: TGTGCCATCAGTGAACAGAGGGATACGCGGTATTTT. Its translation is CAISEQRDTRYF.

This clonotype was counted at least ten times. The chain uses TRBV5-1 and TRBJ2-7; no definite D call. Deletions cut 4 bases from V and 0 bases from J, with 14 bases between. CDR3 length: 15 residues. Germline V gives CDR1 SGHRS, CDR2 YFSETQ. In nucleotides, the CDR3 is TGCGCCAGCAGCCCCTCTGGGTGGCACTCCTACGAGCAGTACTTC. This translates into CASSPSGWHSYEQYF.

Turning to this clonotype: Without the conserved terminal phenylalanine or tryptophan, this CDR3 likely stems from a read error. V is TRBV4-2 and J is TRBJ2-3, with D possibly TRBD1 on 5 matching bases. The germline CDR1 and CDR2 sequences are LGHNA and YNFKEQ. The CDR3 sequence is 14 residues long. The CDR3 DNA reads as TGTGTCAGCAGCGAATCGACAGTGGTAGATACGCAGTATCTT. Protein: CVSSESTVVDTQYL.

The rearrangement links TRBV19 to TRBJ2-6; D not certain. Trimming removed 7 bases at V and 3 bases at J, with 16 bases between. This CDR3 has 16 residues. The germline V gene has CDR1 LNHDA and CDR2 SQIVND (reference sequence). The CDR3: CASTQRIVSGANVLTF. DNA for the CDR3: TGTGCCAGTACCCAACGAATTGTGAGTGGGGCCAACGTCCTGACTTTC.

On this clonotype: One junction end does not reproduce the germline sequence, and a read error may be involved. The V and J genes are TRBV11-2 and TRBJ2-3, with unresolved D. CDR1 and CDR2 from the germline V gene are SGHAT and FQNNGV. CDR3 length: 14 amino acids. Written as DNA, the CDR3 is TGTGCCAGCAGTCCACAAACTCACAGAGATACTCAGTATTTT. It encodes CASSPQTHRDTQYF. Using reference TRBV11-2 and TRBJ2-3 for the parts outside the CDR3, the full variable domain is EAGVAQSPRYKIIEKRQSVAFWCNPISGHATLYWYQQILGQGPKLLIQFQNNGVVDDSQLPKDRFSAERLKGVDSTLKIQPAKLEDSAVYLCASSPQTHRDTQYFGPGTRLTVL.

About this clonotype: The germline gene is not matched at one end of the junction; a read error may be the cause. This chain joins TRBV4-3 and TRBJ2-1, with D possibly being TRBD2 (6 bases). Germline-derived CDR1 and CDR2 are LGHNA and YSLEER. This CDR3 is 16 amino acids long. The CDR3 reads CAGSQDAGSSYNEQLF. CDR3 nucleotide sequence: TGCGCCGGCAGTCAAGATGCGGGAAGCTCCTACAATGAGCAGCTCTTC.

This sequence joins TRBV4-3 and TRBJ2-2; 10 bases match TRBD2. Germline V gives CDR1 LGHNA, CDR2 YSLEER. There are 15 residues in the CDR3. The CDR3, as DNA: TGCGTCAGTAGCCCGGGACTAGCGCTCACAGGGGAGCTGTTTTTT. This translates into CVSSPGLALTGELFF.

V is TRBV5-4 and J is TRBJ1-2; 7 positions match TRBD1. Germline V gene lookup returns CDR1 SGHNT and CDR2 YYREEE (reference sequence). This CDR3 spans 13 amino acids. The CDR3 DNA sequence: TGTGCAGCAGCTTGCAAGGACAGGTCTATGGCTACCTTC. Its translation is CAAACKDRSMATF.

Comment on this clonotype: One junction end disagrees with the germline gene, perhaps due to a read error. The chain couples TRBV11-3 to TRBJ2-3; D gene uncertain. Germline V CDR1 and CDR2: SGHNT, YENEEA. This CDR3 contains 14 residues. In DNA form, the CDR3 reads TGTGCCAGCATCTTAGATGGGCCCGTAGATACGCAGTATTTT. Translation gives CASILDGPVDTQYF.

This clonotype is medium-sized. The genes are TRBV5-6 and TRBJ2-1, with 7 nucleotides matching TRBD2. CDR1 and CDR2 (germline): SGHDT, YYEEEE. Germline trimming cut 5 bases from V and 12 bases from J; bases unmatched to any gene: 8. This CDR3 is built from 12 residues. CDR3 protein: CASSPRGDAQFF. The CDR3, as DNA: TGTGCCAGCAGTCCACGGGGGGACGCGCAGTTCTTC.

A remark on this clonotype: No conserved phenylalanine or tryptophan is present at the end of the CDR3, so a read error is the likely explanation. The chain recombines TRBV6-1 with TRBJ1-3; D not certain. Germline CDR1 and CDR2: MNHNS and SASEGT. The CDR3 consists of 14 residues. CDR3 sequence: CASSGAVFGNAIYL. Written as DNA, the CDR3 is TGTGCCAGCAGTGGGGCTGTCTTTGGAAACGCCATATATCTT.

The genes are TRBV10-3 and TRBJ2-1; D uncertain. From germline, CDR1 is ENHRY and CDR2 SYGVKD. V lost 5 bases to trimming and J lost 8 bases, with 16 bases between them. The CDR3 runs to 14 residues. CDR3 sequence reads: CAISPTVTRDEQFF. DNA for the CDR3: TGTGCCATCAGTCCTACGGTGACCCGCGATGAGCAGTTCTTC.

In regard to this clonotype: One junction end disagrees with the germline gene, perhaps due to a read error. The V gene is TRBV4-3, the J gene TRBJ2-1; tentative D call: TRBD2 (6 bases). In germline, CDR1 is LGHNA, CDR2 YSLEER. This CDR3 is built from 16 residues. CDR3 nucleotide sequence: TGCGCCAGCAGCCAAAACGTAGCGGATGCCAGAGATGAGCAATTCTTC. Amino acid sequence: CASSQNVADARDEQFF.

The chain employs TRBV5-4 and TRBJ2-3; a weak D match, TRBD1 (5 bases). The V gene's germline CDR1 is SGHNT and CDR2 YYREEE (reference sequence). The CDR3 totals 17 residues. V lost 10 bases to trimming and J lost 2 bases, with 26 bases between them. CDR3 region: CAGGVDRHAPPTDTQYF. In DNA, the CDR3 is TGTGCCGGCGGCGTAGACAGACACGCTCCACCCACAGATACGCAGTATTTT.

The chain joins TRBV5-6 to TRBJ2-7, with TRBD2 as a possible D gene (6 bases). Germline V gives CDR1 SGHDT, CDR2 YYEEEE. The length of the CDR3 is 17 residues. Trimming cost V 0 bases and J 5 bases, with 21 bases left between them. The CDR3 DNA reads TGTGCCAGCAGCTTGGATAGGAGTCGCGGGAAAGGAGACGAGCAGTACTTC. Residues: CASSLDRSRGKGDEQYF.

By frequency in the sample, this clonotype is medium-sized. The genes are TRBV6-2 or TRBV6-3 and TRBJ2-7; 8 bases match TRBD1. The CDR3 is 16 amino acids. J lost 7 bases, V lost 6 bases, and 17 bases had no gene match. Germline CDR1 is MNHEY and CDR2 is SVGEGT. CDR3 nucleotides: TGTGCCAGCAGACGTCTGGCCGGGGGAGGACAGGGAGAGCAGTACTTC. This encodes CASRRLAGGGQGEQYF.

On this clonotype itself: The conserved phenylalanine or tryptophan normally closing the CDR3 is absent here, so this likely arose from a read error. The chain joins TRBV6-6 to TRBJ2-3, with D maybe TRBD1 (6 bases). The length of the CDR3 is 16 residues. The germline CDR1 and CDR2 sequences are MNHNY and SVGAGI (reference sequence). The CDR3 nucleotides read TGTGCCAGCAGTTACGGGACACGTCCCAGCACAGATATGCAGTATTTG. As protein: CASSYGTRPSTDMQYL.